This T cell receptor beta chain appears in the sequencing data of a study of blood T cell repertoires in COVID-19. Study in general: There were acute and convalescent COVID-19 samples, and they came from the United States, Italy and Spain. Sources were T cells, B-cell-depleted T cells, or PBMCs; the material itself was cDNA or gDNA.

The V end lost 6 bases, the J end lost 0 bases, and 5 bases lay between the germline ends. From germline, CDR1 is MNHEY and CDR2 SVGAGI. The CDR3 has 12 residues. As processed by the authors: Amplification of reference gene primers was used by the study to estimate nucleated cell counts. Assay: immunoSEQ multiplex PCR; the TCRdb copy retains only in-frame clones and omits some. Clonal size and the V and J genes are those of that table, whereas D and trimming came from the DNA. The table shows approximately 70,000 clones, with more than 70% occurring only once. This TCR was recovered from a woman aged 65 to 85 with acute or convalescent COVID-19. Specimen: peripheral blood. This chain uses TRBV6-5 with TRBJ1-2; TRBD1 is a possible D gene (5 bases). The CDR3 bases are TGTGCCAGCAGACAGGCTAACTATGGCTACACCTTC. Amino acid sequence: CASRQANYGYTF.